Below, 9 T cell receptor beta chains from the same sample are listed, as sequenced in a study of early T cells in non-severe SARS-CoV-2 infection. TCRdb reanalysed the 5' RACE reads using MiXCR and keeps one entry per CDR3 protein. The profile covers roughly 70,000 distinct CDR3 sequences, with roughly 18% appearing a single time and more than 7.5% taken by the ten largest. Sequenced here: whole blood, sampled at baseline. The receptor set was obtained from an adult who was a healthcare worker with PCR-confirmed SARS-CoV-2 infection or an uninfected control (not recorded which).

This clonotype was counted at least ten times. The chain is built from TRBV7-9 and TRBJ1-6; 8 bases map to TRBD1. V dropped 6 bases and J dropped 7; count of bases not matched to a gene: 5. From germline, CDR1 is SEHNR and CDR2 FQNEAQ (reference sequence). This CDR3 is built from 14 residues. CDR3 sequence: CASSSGQANSPLHF. In nucleotides, the CDR3 is TGTGCCAGCAGTTCGGGACAGGCCAATTCACCCCTCCACTTT. Looking up the rest from reference TRBV7-9 and TRBJ1-6 gives the full variable domain: DTGVSQNPRHKITKRGQNVTFRCDPISEHNRLYWYRQTLGQGPEFLTYFQNEAQLEKSRLLSDRFSAERPKGSFSTLEIQRTEQGDSAMYLCASSSGQANSPLHFGNGTRLTVT.

This clonotype was seen more than once but under ten times. This CDR3 is CSARDRAGYEQYF. The CDR3 DNA is TGCAGTGCGCGGGACAGGGCGGGATACGAGCAGTACTTC. The V call is TRBV20-1, the J call TRBJ2-7; 9 positions agree with TRBD1. The CDR3 totals 13 residues. Germline CDR1 and CDR2: DFQATT and SNEGSKA (reference sequence). The V and J ends lost 6 bases and 4 bases, in that order; junction bases with no gene match: 7.

This clonotype was detected only a few times. The chain employs TRBV2 and TRBJ2-5; D is unresolved. Germline CDR1 and CDR2: SNHLY and FYNNEI. This CDR3 is 12 amino acids long. V shed 2 bases and J shed 2 bases, with 3 bases lying between them. The CDR3 here is CASSEWQETQYF. CDR3 DNA sequence: TGTGCCAGCAGTGAATGGCAAGAGACCCAGTACTTC.

In this sample, this clonotype turned up many times. This sequence joins TRBV28 and TRBJ2-3, with D perhaps given as TRBD1 or TRBD2 (5 bases each). In germline, CDR1 is MDHEN, CDR2 SYDVKM. V was clipped by 6 bases and J by 4 bases, with 20 bases between them. This CDR3 is 16 amino acids long. Written as DNA, the CDR3 is TGTGCCAGCAGGCCGGGACGTAGTTTTTTCGCAGATACGCAGTATTTT. Translated, it gives CASRPGRSFFADTQYF. The full variable domain, completed using reference TRBV28 and TRBJ2-3, is DVKVTQSSRYLVKRTGEKVFLECVQDMDHENMFWYRQDPGLGLRLIYFSYDVKMKEKGDIPEGYSVSREKKERFSLILESASTNQTSMYLCASRPGRSFFADTQYFGPGTRLTVL.

This clonotype was observed at least ten times. The V and J genes are TRBV6-1 and TRBJ2-1; D may be TRBD2 (7 bases). The CDR3 spans 15 residues. The V gene's germline CDR1 is MNHNS and CDR2 SASEGT. Between the trimmed V and J ends, which lost 2 bases and 8 bases, there was a span of 16 bases. Here the CDR3 reads CASSESGGRLDEQFF. The DNA for the CDR3 is TGTGCCAGCAGTGAATCGGGGGGCCGCCTGGATGAGCAGTTCTTC.

In this sample, this clonotype turned up many times. The chain joins TRBV3-1 to TRBJ1-1; D might be TRBD1 (5 bases). Trimming cost V 1 base and J 1 base, with 13 bases left between them. This CDR3 contains 16 residues. The germline V gene encodes CDR1 LGHDT and CDR2 YNNKEL (reference sequence). CDR3 DNA sequence: TGTGCCAGCAGCCAAGTCAGGGCCATGGGGAACACTGAAGCTTTCTTT. It specifies CASSQVRAMGNTEAFF.

V gene TRBV2 combines with J gene TRBJ2-3, with D hard to call. V lost 8 bases to trimming and J lost 6 bases, with 18 bases between them. The CDR3 loop spans 14 amino acids. CDR1 is SNHLY and CDR2 is FYNNEI in the germline V gene. The CDR3 loop reads CASVGFFGQDTQYF. The DNA for the CDR3 is TGTGCCAGCGTAGGGTTTTTCGGGCAGGATACGCAGTATTTT.

This clonotype was found a few times. The chain combines TRBV7-6 with TRBJ1-1; a possible D gene is TRBD1 (5 bases). Trimming took off 0 bases at V and 2 bases at J, with 10 bases between the two ends. Germline V CDR1 and CDR2: SGHVS, FNYEAQ. The length of the CDR3 is 15 residues. CDR3 nucleotides: TGTGCCAGCAGCTTAGCTGGGGGGGGTAACACTGAAGCTTTCTTT. It yields the protein CASSLAGGGNTEAFF.

This sequence joins TRBV28 and TRBJ2-7; D is perhaps TRBD1 or TRBD2 (6 bases each). Trimming took off 8 bases at V and 9 bases at J, with 17 bases between the two ends. Germline V CDR1 and CDR2: MDHEN, SYDVKM. This CDR3 region has 12 residues. CDR3 in DNA: TGTGCCAGCTTTAGGGCTGGAGGGGGGCAGTACTTC. Translated, it gives CASFRAGGGQYF.